This T cell receptor (beta chain) was retrieved from a study of shared clonotypes between healthy human individuals. Study summary: CD4 naive and CD4 memory each took three plates per donor, while CD8 naive took two and CD8 memory one.

Sequencing used immunoSEQ multiplex PCR; TCRdb keeps in-frame clones, though not all of them. Here the sample spans 2 million to 2.5 million clones, roughly 93% being singletons. This CDR3 region has 16 residues. V lost 0 bases and J lost 0, with 11 bases in between. Looked up from germline, CDR1 is SGHTS and CDR2 is YDEGEE. This clonotype originated in a man aged 18 to 29 in good health. Some clones in this sample may be carry-over from other donors' samples. This rearrangement joins TRBV5-8 to TRBJ2-3, with D perhaps TRBD1 (5 bases). Sequenced: naive CD4+ T cells from PBMCs. The subset here: CD45RA+ positively selected. The CDR3 protein is CASSLGTGLSTDTQYF. The CDR3 DNA reads as TGTGCCAGCAGCTTGGGCACAGGCCTTAGCACAGATACGCAGTATTTT.